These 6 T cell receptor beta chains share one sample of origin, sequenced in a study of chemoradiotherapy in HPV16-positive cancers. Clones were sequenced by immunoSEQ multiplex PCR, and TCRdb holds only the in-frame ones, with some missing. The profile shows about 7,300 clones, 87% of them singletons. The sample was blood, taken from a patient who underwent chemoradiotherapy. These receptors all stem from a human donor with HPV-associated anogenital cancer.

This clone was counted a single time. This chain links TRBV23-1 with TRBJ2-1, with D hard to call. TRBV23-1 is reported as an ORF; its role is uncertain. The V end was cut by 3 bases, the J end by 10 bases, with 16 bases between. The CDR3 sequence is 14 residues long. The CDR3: CASSQRRVLGEQFF. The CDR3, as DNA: TGCGCCAGCAGTCAGAGACGCGTTTTAGGGGAGCAGTTCTTC.

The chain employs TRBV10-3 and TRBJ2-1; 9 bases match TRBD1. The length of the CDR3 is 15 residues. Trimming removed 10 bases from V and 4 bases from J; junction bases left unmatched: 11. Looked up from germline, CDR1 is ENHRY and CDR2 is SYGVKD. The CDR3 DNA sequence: TGTGCCACGACCCACGGGACAGGGAAATACAATGAGCAGTTCTTC. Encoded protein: CATTHGTGKYNEQFF.

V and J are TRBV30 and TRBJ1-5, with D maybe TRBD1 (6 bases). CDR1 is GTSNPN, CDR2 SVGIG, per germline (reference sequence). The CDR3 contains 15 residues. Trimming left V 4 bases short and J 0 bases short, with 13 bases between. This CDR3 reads CAWTVQGNSNQPQHF. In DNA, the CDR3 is TGTGCCTGGACCGTTCAGGGGAATAGCAATCAGCCCCAGCATTTT.

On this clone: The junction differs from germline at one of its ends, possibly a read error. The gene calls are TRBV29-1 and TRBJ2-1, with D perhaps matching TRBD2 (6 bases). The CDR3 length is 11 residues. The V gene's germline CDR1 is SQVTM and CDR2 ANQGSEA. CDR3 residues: CSVEESSEPFF. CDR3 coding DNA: TGCAGCGTTGAAGAGTCTAGCGAGCCGTTCTTC.

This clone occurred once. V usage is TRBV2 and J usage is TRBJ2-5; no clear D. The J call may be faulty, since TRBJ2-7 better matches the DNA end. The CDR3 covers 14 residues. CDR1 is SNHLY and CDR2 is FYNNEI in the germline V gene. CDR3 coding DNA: TGTGCCAGCAACGAAAGGGCGAACTCCTACGAGCAGTACTTC. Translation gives CASNERANSYEQYF.

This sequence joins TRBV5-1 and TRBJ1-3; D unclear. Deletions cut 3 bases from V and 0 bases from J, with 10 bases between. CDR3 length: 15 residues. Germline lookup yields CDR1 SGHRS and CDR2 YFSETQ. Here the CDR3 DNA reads TGCGCCAGCAGCTATTCTGCGAGCTCTGGAAACACCATATATTTT. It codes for CASSYSASSGNTIYF. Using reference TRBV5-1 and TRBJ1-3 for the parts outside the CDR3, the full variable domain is KAGVTQTPRYLIKTRGQQVTLSCSPISGHRSVSWYQQTPGQGLQFLFEYFSETQRNKGNFPGRFSGRQFSNSRSEMNVSTLELGDSALYLCASSYSASSGNTIYFGEGSWLTVV.